A selection of T cell receptor beta chains follows, all from one sample in a study of regulatory T cells in long-lasting Graves disease. TCRdb called the multiplex PCR reads again in MiXCR, with one record for every CDR3 protein. Counted here are fewer than 550,000 distinct CDR3 sequences, around a fifth occurring once; the ten biggest clones make up around 7%. This sample comprised peripheral blood mononuclear cells (PBMCs), obtained when the disease was refractory, from a patient treated with antithyroid drugs. The receptors here all came from a female donor with Graves disease. The CDR3 runs from the conserved cysteine through the conserved F or W. Fields, in order: V gene, J gene, D gene, clone size, CDR3 protein, CDR3 DNA. D genes are given only for firm matches. Some rows mark clone size as missing; the rest say once, few, many or name a class of expanded clone.

TRBV4-1	TRBJ1-5	.	.	CASSQGTVSNQPQHF	TGCGCCAGCAGCCAAGGTACAGTTAGCAATCAGCCCCAGCATTTT
TRBV4-1	TRBJ2-7	.	.	CASSQGPTGQRYYEQYF	TGCGCCAGCAGCCAAGGACCCACCGGGCAAAGGTACTACGAGCAGTACTTC
TRBV14	TRBJ2-7	.	.	CASSQDFYEQYF	TGTGCCAGCAGCCAAGATTTTTACGAGCAGTACTTC
TRBV20-1	TRBJ1-2	.	many	CSARGGRDYGYTF	TGCAGTGCTAGAGGCGGACGGGACTATGGCTACACCTTC
TRBV3-1	TRBJ1-1	.	many	CASSSASGGEAFF	TGTGCCAGCAGCTCGGCATCCGGCGGTGAAGCTTTCTTT
TRBV11-2	TRBJ1-4	TRBD1	many	CASSRNRGAINEKLFF	TGTGCCAGCAGCCGGAACAGGGGAGCTATTAATGAAAAACTGTTTTTT
TRBV19	TRBJ2-1	TRBD2	.	CASSILSGRANEQFF	TGTGCCAGTAGTATACTTAGCGGGAGGGCCAATGAGCAGTTCTTC
TRBV12-3/TRBV12-4	TRBJ2-7	TRBD2	many	CASSISGRIYEQYF	TGTGCCAGCAGTATTAGCGGGAGAATCTACGAGCAGTACTTC
TRBV29-1	TRBJ1-2	.	many	CSVDRGAWNYGYTF	TGCAGCGTTGACAGGGGAGCGTGGAACTATGGCTACACCTTC
TRBV20-1	TRBJ2-5	.	many	CSASPIGSRETQYF	TGCAGTGCTAGTCCAATAGGATCACGGGAGACCCAGTACTTC
TRBV19	TRBJ2-7	.	.	CASSIGSRGSFEQYF	TGTGCCAGTAGTATTGGCAGCAGGGGATCGTTCGAGCAGTACTTC
TRBV6-1	TRBJ2-5	TRBD1	many	CASRTGAYNLF	TGTGCCAGCAGGACAGGGGCATACAACCTCTTC
TRBV12-3/TRBV12-4	TRBJ1-1	.	.	CASSHRVLAEAFF	TGTGCCAGCAGTCACAGGGTACTCGCTGAAGCTTTCTTT
TRBV5-1	TRBJ1-1	.	many	CASRPWDTEAFF	TGCGCCAGCCGACCGTGGGACACTGAAGCTTTCTTT
TRBV20-1	TRBJ2-5	TRBD1	.	CSARRTGSGTETQYF	TGCAGTGCTAGACGGACAGGGTCAGGCACTGAGACCCAGTACTTC
TRBV7-2	TRBJ2-3	TRBD2	few	CASSPHSAGVTDTQYF	TGTGCCAGCAGCCCCCACTCAGCGGGAGTCACAGATACGCAGTATTTT
TRBV27	TRBJ1-3	.	many	CASSPLTGISGNTIYF	TGTGCCAGCAGCCCCCTCACAGGGATCTCTGGAAACACCATATATTTT
TRBV4-1	TRBJ1-1	.	.	CASSQVPPGMNTEAFF	TGCGCCAGCAGCCAAGTCCCGCCAGGGATGAACACTGAAGCTTTCTTT
TRBV2	TRBJ2-2	.	many	CASSEDTSLTGELFF	TGTGCCAGCAGTGAAGATACTAGCCTCACCGGGGAGCTGTTTTTT
TRBV5-1	TRBJ2-4	.	.	CASSLGQGNIQYF	TGCGCCAGCAGCTTGGGGCAGGGAAACATTCAGTACTTC
TRBV28	TRBJ1-2	.	many	CASSTWDDRRLDYGYTF	TGTGCCAGCAGTACGTGGGATGACAGGAGACTTGACTATGGCTACACCTTC
TRBV6-5	TRBJ2-7	TRBD1	few	CASSYSNRGQVDYEQYF	TGTGCCAGCAGTTACTCGAATAGGGGGCAGGTCGATTACGAGCAGTACTTC
TRBV29-1	TRBJ1-4	TRBD1	few	CSAKASGTGRAKLFF	TGCAGCGCCAAGGCCTCCGGGACAGGGAGGGCAAAACTGTTTTTT
TRBV7-9	TRBJ2-1	TRBD2	.	CASSAAGLAGGGEQFF	TGTGCCAGCAGCGCCGCGGGACTAGCGGGGGGTGGGGAGCAGTTCTTC
TRBV7-8	TRBJ1-2	.	many	CASSLDAGYGYTF	TGTGCCAGCAGCTTGGACGCGGGCTATGGCTACACCTTC